A selection of T cell receptor beta chains follows, all from one sample in a study of shared clonotypes between healthy human individuals. Profiling relied on immunoSEQ multiplex PCR, and the TCRdb table lists in-frame clones only, not all of them. The sample has some 2,100,000 clones; around 95% are singletons. Material: naive CD4+ T cells sorted from blood. These receptors were obtained from a man aged 18 to 30 in good health. CDR3s include the opening cysteine and the closing phenylalanine or tryptophan. A D gene is named only where the DNA matches it firmly. Expanded clones are given a class, and other clones once, few, many or no size at all.

14	TRBV28	TRBJ1-1	NA	NA	CASSLSLSNTEAFF	TGTGCCAGCAGTTTATCCCTATCGAACACTGAAGCTTTCTTT
17	TRBV18	TRBJ2-1	NA	NA	CASSPLEERLPYNEQFF	TGTGCCAGCTCACCCCTTGAGGAGCGGCTCCCCTACAATGAGCAGTTCTTC
15	TRBV7-2	TRBJ2-7	TRBD2	NA	CASSPIRGGSREQYF	TGTGCCAGCAGCCCGATTCGGGGGGGATCTCGTGAGCAGTACTTC
15	TRBV28	TRBJ1-1	NA	NA	CASSLVQQGWAEAFF	TGTGCCAGCAGTTTGGTGCAACAAGGATGGGCTGAAGCTTTCTTT
16	TRBV5-1	TRBJ1-4	NA	NA	CASSSGTSATNEKLFF	TGCGCCAGCAGCTCCGGGACAAGCGCAACTAATGAAAAACTGTTTTTT
15	TRBV27	TRBJ2-3	NA	NA	CPNTRPQGGTDTQYF	TGTCCTAATACACGGCCACAAGGAGGCACAGATACGCAGTATTTT
10	TRBV6-6	TRBJ1-3	NA	NA	CASSLNTIYF	TGTGCCAGCAGTTTGAACACCATATATTTT
13	TRBV6-5	TRBJ2-1	NA	NA	CASSYIGEREQFF	TGTGCCAGCAGTTACATAGGGGAGAGGGAGCAGTTCTTC
13	TRBV28	TRBJ2-7	TRBD1	NA	CATRDRLSYEQYF	TGTGCCACCCGGGACAGGTTGTCCTACGAGCAGTACTTC
16	TRBV21-1	TRBJ2-4	NA	once	CASSNYSVGRRNIQYF	TGTGCCAGCAGCAATTACTCCGTCGGTAGGAGAAACATTCAGTACTTC
11	TRBV28	TRBJ2-2	NA	NA	CASSFAGELFF	TGTGCCAGCAGTTTTGCCGGGGAGCTGTTTTTT
15	TRBV6-1	TRBJ2-2	NA	once	CASNLRASNTGELFF	TGTGCCAGCAACCTACGGGCATCGAACACCGGGGAGCTGTTTTTT
14	TRBV4-3	TRBJ2-3	NA	NA	CASSQEARADTQYF	TGCGCCAGCAGCCAAGAAGCGAGAGCAGATACGCAGTATTTT
13	TRBV5-5	TRBJ2-5	NA	NA	CASSFGGRETQYF	TGTGCCAGCAGCTTCGGGGGCAGAGAGACCCAGTACTTC
13	TRBV2	TRBJ2-7	NA	NA	CASSPLGTYEQYF	TGTGCCAGCAGTCCACTAGGGACCTACGAGCAGTACTTC
14	TRBV9	TRBJ2-3	NA	once	CASSVGEGADTQYF	TGTGCCAGCAGCGTAGGCGAGGGGGCAGATACGCAGTATTTT
15	TRBV30	TRBJ1-4	NA	NA	CAWSVTGRKNEKLFF	TGTGCCTGGAGTGTCACAGGGAGGAAAAATGAAAAACTGTTTTTT
14	TRBV5-4	TRBJ2-5	TRBD1	NA	CASSLGGTGGEQYF	TGTGCCAGCAGCTTGGGGGGGACAGGGGGCGAACAGTACTTC
13	TRBV29-1	TRBJ2-1	TRBD1	NA	CSAGDRVINEQFF	TGCAGCGCCGGGGACAGGGTCATCAATGAGCAGTTCTTC
13	TRBV29-1	TRBJ2-7	NA	NA	CSVWTPSSYEQYF	TGCAGCGTATGGACACCTAGCTCCTACGAGCAGTACTTC
13	TRBV18	TRBJ2-7	NA	once	CASSPPGGNEQYF	TGTGCCAGCTCACCCCCCGGGGGCAACGAGCAGTACTTC
14	TRBV7-9	TRBJ2-4	NA	NA	CASSLESGRNIQYF	TGTGCCAGCAGCTTAGAATCGGGGAGGAACATTCAGTACTTC
15	TRBV4-1	TRBJ2-3	TRBD2	NA	CASRDGLAGADTQYF	TGCGCCAGCAGGGACGGACTAGCGGGAGCAGATACGCAGTATTTT
11	TRBV10-3	TRBJ2-1	NA	NA	CAISDVNEQFF	TGTGCCATCAGTGACGTCAATGAGCAGTTCTTC
15	TRBV7-9	TRBJ2-3	NA	NA	CASSPKLGKTDTQYF	TGTGCCAGCAGCCCCAAATTGGGAAAGACAGATACGCAGTATTTT
16	TRBV18	TRBJ2-3	TRBD2	NA	CASSHGTSGSGDTQYF	TGTGCCAGCTCACACGGGACTAGCGGGAGCGGAGATACGCAGTATTTT
15	TRBV5-1	TRBJ2-1	NA	NA	CASSLAWVGVSEQFF	TGCGCCAGCAGCTTGGCCTGGGTGGGAGTGAGTGAGCAGTTCTTC
14	TRBV7-6	TRBJ1-1	NA	NA	CASSLNGMNTEAFF	TGTGCCAGCAGCTTAAATGGGATGAACACTGAAGCTTTCTTT
13	TRBV6-1	TRBJ1-1	NA	NA	CASSESRSAEAFF	TGTGCCAGCAGTGAGTCAAGGAGTGCTGAAGCTTTCTTT